Presented here are 8 T cell receptor beta chains from one specimen sequenced in a study of T cell changes during pregnancy in multiple sclerosis. TCRdb's table, derived via immunoSEQ multiplex PCR, lists solely in-frame clones and lacks some. Of 36,000 or so clones in the sample, 85% to 90% were seen once. The source was CD4+ T cells from peripheral blood mononuclear cells, collected in the first trimester of pregnancy. Every receptor here comes from a female donor with multiple sclerosis, enrolled in a pregnancy study.

This sequence joins TRBV7-6 and TRBJ2-3; maybe TRBD2 (5 bases). The CDR3 spans 15 residues. The ends were cut back, 3 bases at V and 0 bases at J, with 10 bases in the middle. In germline, CDR1 is SGHVS, CDR2 FNYEAQ. CDR3 loop: CASSFSLASTDTQYF. The CDR3 coding sequence is TGTGCCAGCAGCTTTTCCCTAGCTAGCACAGATACGCAGTATTTT.

The chain links TRBV28 to TRBJ1-4, with D perhaps TRBD1 (6 bases). The CDR3 totals 18 residues. The V gene's germline CDR1 is MDHEN and CDR2 SYDVKM. V lost 5 bases and J 3 bases, leaving 22 bases between the germline ends. The CDR3 spells CASSLTTGLGAANEKLFF. The CDR3 DNA sequence: TGTGCCAGCAGTCTCACGACAGGCCTGGGGGCGGCTAATGAAAAACTGTTTTTT.

The sample holds one count of this clone. The genes are TRBV7-2 and TRBJ2-1; the D is unclear. From germline, CDR1 is SGHTA and CDR2 FQGNSA. Trimming cost V 5 bases and J 8 bases, with 10 bases left between them. The CDR3 spans 12 residues. The CDR3 protein is CASSPVFDEQFF. The CDR3 coding sequence is TGTGCCAGCAGCCCCGTCTTCGATGAGCAGTTCTTC.

The V and J genes are TRBV6-6 and TRBJ2-7; 7 positions match TRBD1. Looked up from germline, CDR1 is MNHNY and CDR2 is SVGAGI (reference sequence). This CDR3 region has 14 residues. The V and J ends lost 7 bases and 0 bases, in that order; junction bases with no gene match: 6. CDR3 region: CASTTQGSSYEQYF. In DNA, the CDR3 is TGTGCCAGCACAACACAGGGGAGCTCCTACGAGCAGTACTTC.

The V call is TRBV7-7, the J call TRBJ2-7; 7 bases are a match to TRBD1. The CDR3 is made up of 17 amino acids. V shed 2 bases, J shed 2 bases, and the junction held 12 bases outside the gene matches. Germline-derived CDR1 and CDR2 are SSHAT and FNYEAQ (reference sequence). CDR3 sequence (DNA): TGTGCCAGCAGCTTAAGGGGGCGGACAGTCGTTCCCTACGAGCAGTACTTC. Protein product: CASSLRGRTVVPYEQYF.

The chain links TRBV5-1 to TRBJ2-5, with 8 bases aligning to TRBD1. Germline CDR1 SGHRS, CDR2 YFSETQ. CDR3 length: 14 residues. V lost 4 bases to trimming and J lost 5 bases; unmatched junction nucleotides: 7. The CDR3 coding sequence is TGCGCCAGCAGCCCAAGGACAGGGAGGGAGACCCAGTACTTC. It yields the protein CASSPRTGRETQYF.

The rearrangement links TRBV6-5 to TRBJ1-4, with TRBD1 matching over 9 bases. The CDR3 contains 14 residues. The V gene end was trimmed by 5 bases and the J gene end by 8 bases; junction bases not matched to a gene: 6. CDR1 and CDR2 (germline): MNHEY, SVGAGI. In DNA form, the CDR3 reads TGTGCCAGCAGTCCTGGGACAGGGCGGGAAAAACTGTTTTTT. It is translated as CASSPGTGREKLFF.

The chain couples TRBV29-1 to TRBJ1-2, with TRBD1 identical over 9 bases. Germline V gene sequence: CDR1 SQVTM, CDR2 ANQGSEA. V was pared by 4 bases and J by 6 bases, with 3 bases of the junction left unmatched. The CDR3 is 12 residues long. CDR3 in DNA: TGCAGCGTTGCGACAGGGGGAAATGGCTACACCTTC. This gives the protein CSVATGGNGYTF.